Listed here are 14 T cell receptor beta chains from one sample, sequenced in a study of lymphopenia after photon versus proton radiotherapy. Measured with immunoSEQ multiplex PCR; TCRdb has only the in-frame clones, and not every one. The table records about 39,000 clones, more than 85% of them present only once. Sequenced here: peripheral blood, sampled from a patient treated with photon-based radiotherapy. These receptors all come from a man between 60 and 70 years old with cholangiocarcinoma.

This chain uses TRBV27 with TRBJ1-1; D uncertain. This CDR3 contains 13 residues. Deletions cut 5 bases from V and 1 base from J, with 8 bases between. Germline CDR1 and CDR2: MNHEY and SMNVEV (reference sequence). The CDR3 sequence is CASSMTPNTEAFF. CDR3 nucleotide sequence: TGTGCCAGCAGTATGACACCGAACACTGAAGCTTTCTTT.

The chain has TRBV5-6 and TRBJ2-7; D perhaps matches TRBD1 (5 bases). The CDR3 extends over 17 amino acids. V was trimmed by 0 bases and J by 6 bases, leaving 22 bases between them. The V gene's germline CDR1 is SGHDT and CDR2 YYEEEE. In DNA form, the CDR3 reads TGTGCCAGCAGCTTGGGCAGGGAAATTGCGTTCCCTTCCGAGCAGTACTTC. It translates to CASSLGREIAFPSEQYF.

This chain joins TRBV6-9 and TRBJ2-5; 7 bases are shared with TRBD2. The DNA end is a closer match to TRBJ2-7, so the J assignment may be wrong. The CDR3 length is 16 residues. Germline CDR1 MNHGY, CDR2 SVAAGI. The DNA for the CDR3 is TGTGCCAGCAGTTACTCGGGACGGGGGGAATCCTACGAGCAGTACTTC. Protein product: CASSYSGRGESYEQYF.

The V call is TRBV5-1, the J call TRBJ1-1; 7 bases agree with TRBD1. V trimming: 0 bases; J trimming: 5 bases; junction bases outside the gene matches: 4. Looked up from germline, CDR1 is SGHRS and CDR2 is YFSETQ. The CDR3 spans 14 residues. The CDR3 region is CASSLASGGTEAFF. In nucleotides, the CDR3 is TGCGCCAGCAGCTTGGCGTCAGGGGGGACTGAAGCTTTCTTT.

This rearrangement joins TRBV19 to TRBJ1-1, with 7 bases fitting TRBD1. V shed 2 bases, J shed 11 bases, and the junction held 5 bases outside the gene matches. This CDR3 has 12 residues. CDR1 is LNHDA, CDR2 SQIVND, per germline (reference sequence). CDR3 in amino acids: CASSIPGGAAFF. In nucleotides, the CDR3 is TGTGCCAGTAGTATACCAGGGGGAGCGGCTTTCTTT. The full variable domain, its missing parts supplied by reference TRBV19 and TRBJ1-1, is DGGITQSPKYLFRKEGQNVTLSCEQNLNHDAMYWYRQDPGQGLRLIYYSQIVNDFQKGDIAEGYSVSREKKESFPLTVTSAQKNPTAFYLCASSIPGGAAFFGQGTRLTVV.

This clone was seen once. The chain uses TRBV7-9 and TRBJ1-4; D is possibly TRBD1 (6 bases). The CDR3 totals 19 residues. Germline V gene sequence: CDR1 SEHNR, CDR2 FQNEAQ (reference sequence). The V and J ends lost 5 bases and 3 bases respectively, with 25 bases between them. DNA of the CDR3: TGTGCCAGCAGCAGAAAACGGGGGCAGGGGTATTTGCCTAATGAAAAACTGTTTTTT. Its translation: CASSRKRGQGYLPNEKLFF. Based on the CDR3 plus reference TRBV7-9 and TRBJ1-4, the full variable domain is DTGVSQNPRHKITKRGQNVTFRCDPISEHNRLYWYRQTLGQGPEFLTYFQNEAQLEKSRLLSDRFSAERPKGSFSTLEIQRTEQGDSAMYLCASSRKRGQGYLPNEKLFFGSGTQLSVL.

V is TRBV5-1 and J is TRBJ2-7; TRBD1 or TRBD2 may be the D gene (5 bases each). CDR1 and CDR2 (germline): SGHRS, YFSETQ. The CDR3 has 13 amino acids. Between the trimmed V and J ends, which lost 3 bases and 2 bases, there was a span of 9 bases. CDR3: CASSWDGTYEQYF. CDR3 coding DNA: TGCGCCAGCAGCTGGGACGGTACCTACGAGCAGTACTTC. Full variable domain (outside the CDR3, taken from reference TRBV5-1 and TRBJ2-7): KAGVTQTPRYLIKTRGQQVTLSCSPISGHRSVSWYQQTPGQGLQFLFEYFSETQRNKGNFPGRFSGRQFSNSRSEMNVSTLELGDSALYLCASSWDGTYEQYFGPGTRLTVT.

The CDR3 spells CASSTRQVPGELFF. Written as DNA, the CDR3 is TGTGCCAGCAGCACCCGACAGGTCCCCGGGGAGCTGTTTTTT. The V and J genes are TRBV11-3 and TRBJ2-2, with a tentative D call TRBD1 (6 bases). Trimming took 5 bases from V and 6 from J, leaving 13 bases between them. Germline assignment: CDR1 SGHNT and CDR2 YENEEA. This CDR3 region has 14 residues.

The chain couples TRBV14 to TRBJ2-1; D not certain. Trimming left V 0 bases short and J 9 bases short, with 12 bases between. CDR1 is SGHDN, CDR2 FVKESK, per germline. This CDR3 has 14 residues. CDR3 amino acids: CASSQDWNSGEQFF. CDR3 DNA sequence: TGTGCCAGCAGCCAAGATTGGAATTCGGGTGAGCAGTTCTTC. Using reference TRBV14 and TRBJ2-1 for the parts outside the CDR3, the full variable domain is EAGVTQFPSHSVIEKGQTVTLRCDPISGHDNLYWYRRVMGKEIKFLLHFVKESKQDESGMPNNRFLAERTGGTYSTLKVQPAELEDSGVYFCASSQDWNSGEQFFGPGTRLTVL.

CDR3 sequence: CASSYSTPAGELFF. CDR3 sequence (DNA): TGTGCCAGCAGTTACTCGACCCCCGCCGGGGAGCTGTTTTTT. The rearrangement uses TRBV6-6 and TRBJ2-2; unclear D gene. Trimming took 0 bases from V and 6 from J, leaving 8 bases between them. The CDR3 has 14 amino acids. Germline loops: CDR1 MNHNY, CDR2 SVGAGI (reference sequence).

The DNA for the CDR3 is TGCGCCAGCAGCTTTGGCATCACAGATACGCAGTATTTT. As protein: CASSFGITDTQYF. This chain joins TRBV5-1 and TRBJ2-3; D gene ambiguous. This CDR3 region has 13 residues. Germline V gives CDR1 SGHRS, CDR2 YFSETQ. The V end lost 2 bases, the J end lost 2 bases, and 6 bases lay between the germline ends.

The chain combines TRBV10-1 with TRBJ2-3, with D tentatively TRBD2 (6 bases). Trimming shortened V by 3 bases and J by 7 bases, and 29 bases separated the two germline ends. Germline V lookup: CDR1 WNHNN, CDR2 SYGVQD (reference sequence). The CDR3 has 19 amino acids. The CDR3 is CASSDPDGTRNNGTYTQYF. Written as DNA, the CDR3 is TGCGCCAGCAGTGACCCCGACGGAACCAGGAACAACGGGACTTATACGCAGTATTTT.

The V and J genes are TRBV4-1 and TRBJ2-7; no clear D gene. The CDR3 loop spans 15 amino acids. Trimming removed 0 bases from V and 5 bases from J, with 14 bases in between. The germline CDR1 and CDR2 sequences are MGHRA and YSYEKL. The CDR3 region has the DNA TGCGCCAGCAGCCAAGAGTGGGCAGGTTGGAACGAGCAGTACTTC. It specifies CASSQEWAGWNEQYF.

This chain links TRBV14 with TRBJ2-3, with no clear D. Trimming cost V 4 bases and J 2 bases, with 7 bases left between them. In germline, CDR1 is SGHDN, CDR2 FVKESK. The CDR3 sequence is 13 residues long. CDR3 bases: TGTGCCAGCAGCCCCCAAAACACAGATACGCAGTATTTT. Amino acid sequence: CASSPQNTDTQYF.